Listed here are 29 T cell receptor beta chains from one sample, sequenced in a study of vaccination and CD4 T cells after COVID-19. Which antigens these TCRs recognize remains unknown. The Oncomine TCR Beta short-read assay was applied to DNA of cultured CD4+ T cells. Via MiXCR, TCRdb re-called the PCR reads, giving one row per CDR3 protein. The table lists some 16,000 distinct CDR3 sequences, around two fifths of them singletons. The treatment was: roughly 11-day PBMC culture with coronavirus spike peptide pools or control peptides (ViraFEST assay). The material sequenced was CD4+ T cells from blood, cultured in vitro, taken after SARS-CoV-2 vaccination. The receptors originated from a human donor who had recovered from COVID-19.

The chain combines TRBV2 with TRBJ2-3; 7 nucleotides match TRBD2. This CDR3 spans 12 amino acids. Trimming took 8 bases from V and 3 from J; bases not matched to a gene: 2. CDR1 and CDR2 (germline): SNHLY, FYNNEI. Here the CDR3 DNA reads TGTGCCAGCTCTAGCGGTACAGATACGCAGTATTTT. Translated, it gives CASSSGTDTQYF.

The chain links TRBV24-1 to TRBJ2-1; D uncertain. The CDR3 contains 17 residues. Germline CDR1 KGHDR, CDR2 SFDVKD. Trimming took 3 bases from V and 6 from J, leaving 20 bases between them. CDR3: CATSDPRSDLSINEQFF. The CDR3 DNA is TGTGCCACCAGTGATCCGCGATCGGACCTATCGATCAATGAGCAGTTCTTC.

In its sample, this clonotype was seen a few times. J is TRBJ2-5 and V is TRBV18, with TRBD1 matching over 7 bases. With 6 bases clipped from V and 7 bases from J, the junction kept 14 bases outside the gene matches. The CDR3 covers 15 residues. Germline assignment: CDR1 KGHSH and CDR2 LQKENI. CDR3 DNA sequence: TGTGCCAGCTCTCCGGACAGGAGGATCAAGAGGACCCAGTACTTC. Translating it yields CASSPDRRIKRTQYF.

This clonotype was seen a handful of times. The chain has TRBV6-5 and TRBJ2-3; D not resolved. Germline assignment: CDR1 MNHEY and CDR2 SVGAGI. The CDR3 has 14 residues. Trimming took off 1 base at V and 4 bases at J, with 9 bases between the two ends. As DNA, the CDR3 is TGTGCCAGCAGTTACTTACGCTCGGCAGATACGCAGTATTTT. Amino acid sequence: CASSYLRSADTQYF.

Comments on this clonotype: A junction boundary mismatches the germline segment, possibly from a read error. The J gene is TRBJ1-5, the V gene TRBV25-1, with D hard to call. Germline-derived CDR1 and CDR2 are MGHDK and SYGVNS. The CDR3 loop spans 10 amino acids. The CDR3 nucleotides are TGTGCCAGCAACCCGGACTCATCCAGTTTT. Protein product: CASNPDSSSF.

The chain employs TRBV6-4 and TRBJ2-1; 8 bases align to TRBD2. The germline V gene encodes CDR1 MRHNA and CDR2 SNTAGT. V shed 5 bases, J shed 10 bases, and the junction held 7 bases outside the gene matches. This CDR3 is 13 amino acids long. CDR3 nucleotides: TGTGCCAGCAGTCAAATCAGCGGGAGCGAGCAGTTCTTC. It specifies CASSQISGSEQFF.

The chain is built from TRBV27 and TRBJ2-7, with 8 bases fitting TRBD2. Trimming removed 5 bases from V and 2 bases from J; junction bases left unmatched: 14. Per the germline V gene, CDR1 is MNHEY and CDR2 is SMNVEV (reference sequence). There are 17 residues in the CDR3. CDR3: CASSEGYGRGPTYEQYF. In DNA, the CDR3 is TGTGCCAGCAGTGAGGGGTACGGGAGGGGTCCTACCTACGAGCAGTACTTC.

By frequency in the sample, this clonotype is medium-sized. The gene calls are TRBV20-1 and TRBJ2-5, with 9 bases lining up with TRBD1. This CDR3 contains 15 residues. Germline values: CDR1 DFQATT, CDR2 SNEGSKA (reference sequence). Trimming at V came to 5 bases and at J to 5 bases, leaving 12 bases not matched to a gene. CDR3 residues: CSASPGTGFGETQYF. CDR3 coding DNA: TGCAGTGCTTCCCCCGGGACAGGGTTTGGGGAGACCCAGTACTTC.

The chain's CDR3 is CAISGSGKEKLFF. In DNA form, the CDR3 reads TGTGCCATCAGTGGATCAGGGAAAGAAAAACTGTTTTTT. The chain couples TRBV10-3 to TRBJ1-4; possibly TRBD1 for D (5 bases). CDR3 size: 13 residues. Trimming cost V 4 bases and J 8 bases, with 11 bases left between them. The germline CDR1 and CDR2 sequences are ENHRY and SYGVKD.

The chain combines TRBV27 with TRBJ1-6; D gene uncertain. This CDR3 is built from 14 residues. In germline, CDR1 is MNHEY, CDR2 SMNVEV (reference sequence). V shed 4 bases and J shed 6 bases, with 10 bases lying between them. The CDR3 loop reads CASSSLPANSPLHF. The CDR3 DNA is TGTGCCAGCAGTTCCCTACCGGCTAATTCACCCCTCCACTTT.

This CDR3 is CASSIDRPAGGYNEQFF. Here the CDR3 DNA reads TGTGCCAGTAGTATAGACCGACCGGCGGGGGGCTACAATGAGCAGTTCTTC. The V and J genes are TRBV19 and TRBJ2-1; 8 nucleotides align to TRBD2. Germline V gene lookup returns CDR1 LNHDA and CDR2 SQIVND (reference sequence). With V trimmed by 0 bases and J by 3 bases, 7 bases remained unmatched. This CDR3 contains 17 residues.

The chain carries TRBV10-3 and TRBJ2-7; 11 bases fit TRBD2. Germline lookup yields CDR1 ENHRY and CDR2 SYGVKD. CDR3 size: 15 residues. Trimming cost V 11 bases and J 1 base; bases outside gene matches: 10. DNA for the CDR3: TGTGCCTCTGGAGACTCTAGCGGGAGGTCCTACGAGCAGTACTTC. It encodes CASGDSSGRSYEQYF.

The rearrangement uses TRBV29-1 and TRBJ2-7; D assignment may be TRBD1 or TRBD2 (5 bases each). V lost 6 bases to trimming and J lost 4 bases, with 19 bases between them. Germline V CDR1 and CDR2: SQVTM, ANQGSEA. CDR3 size: 14 residues. CDR3 nucleotides: TGCAGCGTGGACTTAGGGGCCGAGACTTACGAGCAGTACTTC. Its translation: CSVDLGAETYEQYF.

By sample share, this clonotype is large. The chain carries TRBV20-1 and TRBJ2-5, with D maybe TRBD2 (6 bases). CDR3 size: 14 residues. Germline V gene data show CDR1 as DFQATT and CDR2 as SNEGSKA (reference sequence). Trimming stripped 3 bases from V and 4 bases from J, with 15 bases between. CDR3 in amino acids: CSARASEFRETQYF. CDR3 DNA sequence: TGCAGTGCTAGGGCTAGCGAGTTTCGAGAGACCCAGTACTTC.

This chain joins TRBV10-3 and TRBJ2-2; D ambiguous. The CDR3 spans 16 residues. V was clipped by 0 bases and J by 2 bases, with 10 bases between them. Germline loops: CDR1 ENHRY, CDR2 SYGVKD. CDR3 nucleotide sequence: TGTGCCATCAGTGAGTCACACAATTTAAACACCGGGGAGCTGTTTTTT. It codes for CAISESHNLNTGELFF.

This clonotype qualifies as medium-sized (0.01 to 0.1%). The V call is TRBV28, the J call TRBJ2-7; a possible D gene is TRBD1 (6 bases). The V gene's germline CDR1 is MDHEN and CDR2 SYDVKM. Trimming took 6 bases from V and 2 from J, leaving 11 bases between them. CDR3 length equals 13 residues. CDR3 residues: CASRLTGAYEQYF. The CDR3 DNA reads TGTGCCAGCAGGCTGACAGGAGCCTACGAGCAGTACTTC.

The chain combines TRBV2 with TRBJ2-7; 7 nucleotides line up with TRBD2. Germline lookup yields CDR1 SNHLY and CDR2 FYNNEI. The CDR3 length is 15 residues. J lost 2 bases, V lost 3 bases, and 7 bases had no gene match. The CDR3 DNA reads TGTGCCAGCAGTGACGGAACTAGCGAAACCTACGAGCAGTACTTC. This codes for CASSDGTSETYEQYF.

The chain recombines TRBV21-1 with TRBJ2-5. TRBV21-1 is a documented pseudogene. The CDR3 has 15 amino acids. CDR3 protein: CASSKGITFQETQYF. CDR3 coding DNA: TGTGCCAGCAGCAAAGGTATCACTTTCCAAGAGACCCAGTACTTC.

This rearrangement joins TRBV28 to TRBJ1-5; TRBD1 matches at 9 bases. Trimming at V came to 6 bases and at J to 2 bases, leaving 5 bases not matched to a gene. The CDR3 length is 15 residues. Germline CDR1 MDHEN, CDR2 SYDVKM. The CDR3 coding sequence is TGTGCCAGCAGAAACACAGGGGGCGGCAATCAGCCCCAGCATTTT. Translating it yields CASRNTGGGNQPQHF. Filled out from reference TRBV28 and TRBJ1-5, the complete variable domain reads DVKVTQSSRYLVKRTGEKVFLECVQDMDHENMFWYRQDPGLGLRLIYFSYDVKMKEKGDIPEGYSVSREKKERFSLILESASTNQTSMYLCASRNTGGGNQPQHFGDGTRLSIL.

This chain joins TRBV6-1 and TRBJ2-1; D may be TRBD1 (6 bases). The CDR3 spans 14 residues. Deletions cut 7 bases from V and 1 base from J, with 11 bases between. The germline gives CDR1 MNHNS, CDR2 SASEGT. CDR3 sequence: CASKIDRSYNEQFF. CDR3 sequence (DNA): TGTGCCAGCAAGATAGACAGGTCCTACAATGAGCAGTTCTTC.

This chain connects TRBV5-1 to TRBJ2-2; tentatively, D is TRBD2 (6 bases). Germline lookup yields CDR1 SGHRS and CDR2 YFSETQ. With 3 bases removed from V and 0 bases from J, the gap between germline ends came to 9 bases. This CDR3 comprises 15 residues. In DNA form, the CDR3 reads TGCGCCAGCAGCTACCTAGCGACGAACACCGGGGAGCTGTTTTTT. It encodes CASSYLATNTGELFF.

This clonotype came up a few times. This sequence joins TRBV19 and TRBJ1-1, with D unresolved. Germline assignment: CDR1 LNHDA and CDR2 SQIVND (reference sequence). V was cut by 4 bases and J by 3 bases, with 18 bases left in between. The CDR3 consists of 16 residues. DNA for the CDR3: TGTGCCAGTAGTACGACCAGTGGAGGGTTCTACACTGAAGCTTTCTTT. Protein sequence: CASSTTSGGFYTEAFF.

This clonotype ranks as medium-sized. The chain uses TRBV19 and TRBJ1-5, with no clear D. The CDR3 covers 16 residues. Trimming removed 6 bases from V and 0 bases from J, with 15 bases in between. CDR1 and CDR2 from the germline V gene are LNHDA and SQIVND (reference sequence). CDR3 amino acids: CASRSGVLLSNQPQHF. The CDR3 DNA follows: TGTGCCAGTAGATCCGGCGTACTACTTAGCAATCAGCCCCAGCATTTT.

The chain employs TRBV7-2 and TRBJ2-3; D gene ambiguous. This CDR3 comprises 11 residues. The germline CDR1 and CDR2 sequences are SGHTA and FQGNSA. V was cut by 5 bases and J by 11 bases, with 11 bases left in between. The CDR3 loop reads CASSVTDQQYF. The CDR3 DNA reads as TGTGCCAGCAGCGTTACCGATCAGCAGTATTTT.

V is TRBV10-3 and J is TRBJ2-7; 7 bases are shared with TRBD2. Germline values: CDR1 ENHRY, CDR2 SYGVKD. This CDR3 is 16 amino acids long. Trimming removed 5 bases from V and 4 bases from J; junction bases left unmatched: 14. The CDR3 DNA reads TGTGCCATCAGTACGGTAAACTCCGGGACTACATACGAGCAGTACTTC. This translates into CAISTVNSGTTYEQYF.

This clonotype appeared a single time. Because the CDR3's place on the DNA is in doubt, the DNA is left out and the CDR3 is given as listed by TCRdb. This sequence joins TRBV18 and TRBJ1-5; the table's D gene call, TRBD1, was not cross checked with the DNA. Germline CDR1 and CDR2: KGHSH and LQKENI. The CDR3 totals 23 residues, both ends included. This CDR3 reads CASSQTSVYFCAIRADRDQPQHF.

This clonotype was seen more than once but under ten times. This rearrangement joins TRBV6-1 to TRBJ1-2; 12 nucleotides agree with TRBD1. V was pared by 6 bases and J by 7 bases, with 0 bases of the junction left unmatched. CDR3 length: 12 residues. Germline CDR1 and CDR2: MNHNS and SASEGT. The CDR3 DNA is TGTGCCAGCAGGGGACAGGGGGCTGGCTACACCTTC. It encodes CASRGQGAGYTF.

This clonotype is large in the sample. V and J are TRBV5-4 and TRBJ2-3, with a weak D call TRBD2 (6 bases). Trimming stripped 6 bases from V and 0 bases from J, with 8 bases between. Germline CDR1 SGHNT, CDR2 YYREEE (reference sequence). The CDR3 has 13 amino acids. CDR3 protein: CASTSASTDTQYF. The CDR3 DNA reads TGTGCCAGCACTAGCGCTAGCACAGATACGCAGTATTTT.

This clonotype was counted only a few times. The junction departs from germline at one end; a sequencing error may be responsible. The chain combines TRBV15 with TRBJ1-4; D unresolved. The germline V gene has CDR1 LNHNV and CDR2 YYDKDF (reference sequence). The CDR3 totals 13 residues. Here the CDR3 reads CAISVVLNGKLFF. In DNA, the CDR3 is TGTGCCATCTCCGTTGTGTTAAATGGAAAACTGTTTTTT.